Listed below are T cell receptor beta chains from one sample, sequenced in a study of T cell changes during pregnancy in multiple sclerosis. TCRdb's table, derived via immunoSEQ multiplex PCR, lists solely in-frame clones and lacks some. The data show under 75,000 clones, around 90% seen once. The starting material was CD4+ T cells from peripheral blood mononuclear cells, obtained after pregnancy. The receptors originated from a female donor with multiple sclerosis, enrolled in a pregnancy study. The conserved cysteine and the conserved F or W are not part of the CDR3 here. Fields, in order: V gene, CDR3 length, J gene, CDR3 protein.

TRBV6-1	14	TRBJ2-1	ASSAPVGGSYNEQF
TRBV5-1	12	TRBJ2-1	ASSTRQGLNEQF
TRBV5-1	12	TRBJ2-7	ASSPGRTDYEQY
TRBV18	12	TRBJ1-2	ASSPDRWIYGYT
TRBV29-1	12	TRBJ1-2	SVEGGTVNYGYT
TRBV5-1	16	TRBJ2-1	ASSLRVAGDHSYNEQF
TRBV7-2	14	TRBJ2-1	ASSLVGTSSYNEQF
TRBV19	10	TRBJ2-7	ASSDSAYEQY
TRBV20-1	9	TRBJ1-2	SATTAYGYT
TRBV2	14	TRBJ2-2	ASSELGGGNTGELF
TRBV5-1	16	TRBJ1-2	ASSLTPRQAGTGDGYT
TRBV6-1	11	TRBJ1-1	ASSTRTSTEAF
TRBV7-3	13	TRBJ2-3	ASSQRQGTADTQY
TRBV5-6	14	TRBJ2-3	ASSPGSGGDTDTQY
TRBV7-7	14	TRBJ2-2	ASSPWAGSNTGELF
TRBV7-2	12	TRBJ1-1	ASSSQGRRTEAF
TRBV30	12	TRBJ2-1	AWSQGLAMNEQF
TRBV5-5	13	TRBJ2-2	ASSTTSGYTGELF
TRBV2	13	TRBJ2-6	ASSLLHSGANVLT
TRBV5-1	13	TRBJ2-7	ASSLSGTGAYEQY
TRBV27	12	TRBJ2-2	ASSITRLTGELF
TRBV30	10	TRBJ2-3	AWRQSKDTQY
TRBV18	12	TRBJ2-2	ASSGQVNTGELF
TRBV2	14	TRBJ2-3	ASSLTSGPSTDTQY
TRBV6-5	11	TRBJ1-4	ASSLGGNEKLF
TRBV19	12	TRBJ1-3	ASSETGTGNTIY
TRBV19	11	TRBJ2-3	ASSIWGPDTQY
TRBV30	12	TRBJ1-5	AWSRPRDYQPQH
TRBV10-3	10	TRBJ1-2	AISERTDDYT
TRBV14	14	TRBJ2-7	ASSRVAGYHPYEQY
TRBV5-8	12	TRBJ1-4	ASSLEQYNEKLF
TRBV30	12	TRBJ2-2	AWSWGQIMGELF
TRBV19	10	TRBJ1-5	ASSRGSQPQH
TRBV28	15	TRBJ2-7	ASSSHSEWTGTYEQY
TRBV6-6	12	TRBJ2-1	ASRGGGAGNEQF
TRBV2	14	TRBJ2-1	ASRWTGGSSYNEQF
TRBV19	13	TRBJ1-3	ASTHPRGSGNTIY
TRBV5-6	14	TRBJ2-4	ASSLEGGGPKNIQY
TRBV19	11	TRBJ1-2	ASSTLDRLGYT
TRBV6-6	13	TRBJ1-4	ASSMGQGVDEKLF
TRBV2	11	TRBJ2-7	ASSFRLFYEQY
TRBV5-6	13	TRBJ2-1	ASSLGSGRSNEQF
TRBV19	11	TRBJ1-2	ASIGDKFYGYT
TRBV5-6	10	TRBJ1-4	ASGRGSEKLF
TRBV5-1	13	TRBJ2-2	ASSSRTANTGELF
TRBV4-1	12	TRBJ2-7	ASSQQGLAGEQY
TRBV11-2	15	TRBJ2-7	ASSLPYPGVTGYEQY
TRBV5-1	12	TRBJ1-5	ASSPRGENQPQH
TRBV5-1	13	TRBJ2-2	ASTRLDLNTGELF
TRBV20-1	9	TRBJ2-5	SAISWETQY
TRBV6-5	9	TRBJ2-7	ANRGLDEQY
TRBV5-1	10	TRBJ2-5	ASSLAQGTQY
TRBV5-8	11	TRBJ1-1	ASSLNKNTEAF
TRBV2	12	TRBJ1-4	ASSYSRGNEKLF
TRBV6-5	11	TRBJ2-5	ASSYSWAETQY